This T cell receptor (beta chain) originates from a study of cytomegalovirus exposure and HLA in healthy donors. With 60 Vbeta and 13 Jbeta primers, the PCR was carried out. The data were produced by immunoSEQ multiplex PCR, yet TCRdb's version contains in-frame clones alone and is incomplete. The table has approximately 130,000 clones, over 65% seen once. Sample: PBMCs. The sequence came from a female donor in good health and CMV-seropositive.

The CDR3, as DNA: TGTGCCAGCTCACCGCGATGGGGCGACACCGGGGAGCTGTTTTTT. Translating gives CASSPRWGDTGELFF. The genes are TRBV18 and TRBJ2-2; D might be TRBD1 (5 bases). The germline V and J ends were trimmed by 3 bases and 3 bases, with 11 bases remaining between them. CDR1 KGHSH and CDR2 LQKENI come from the germline V gene. The CDR3 contains 15 residues.